Below, one T cell receptor beta chain is given with its context. Its target is not known. At least 7 million PBMCs were isolated per sample. Germline values: CDR1 LNHNV, CDR2 YYDKDF (reference sequence). Trimming took 3 bases from V and 4 from J; bases not matched to a gene: 6. This CDR3 is 16 amino acids long. A sample-barcoded 5' primer and a J-beta primer mix were used in a second PCR of roughly 7 to 11 cycles. A single record per CDR3 protein comes from TCRdb applying MiXCR to the 5' RACE reads. The repertoire holds hundreds of thousands of distinct CDR3 sequences, roughly 50% seen once, with under 35% in the top ten. This sample stems from a study of blood T cells in healthy people across ages. Study outcomes and limitations: Per million T cells, TCR beta diversity dropped roughly linearly as age increased.

The TCR sequence derives from a woman aged 55-69 years in good health. The specimen was blood. V is TRBV15 and J is TRBJ2-1, with 10 bases identical to TRBD1. The CDR3, as DNA: TGTGCCACCAGCAGGCAGACAGGGGGCCTGTACAATGAGCAGTTCTTC. It codes for CATSRQTGGLYNEQFF. Combining the CDR3 with reference TRBV15 and TRBJ2-1 gives the whole variable domain DAMVIQNPRYQVTQFGKPVTLSCSQTLNHNVMYWYQQKSSQAPKLLFHYYDKDFNNEADTPDNFQSRRPNTSFCFLDIRSPGLGDTAMYLCATSRQTGGLYNEQFFGPGTRLTVL.